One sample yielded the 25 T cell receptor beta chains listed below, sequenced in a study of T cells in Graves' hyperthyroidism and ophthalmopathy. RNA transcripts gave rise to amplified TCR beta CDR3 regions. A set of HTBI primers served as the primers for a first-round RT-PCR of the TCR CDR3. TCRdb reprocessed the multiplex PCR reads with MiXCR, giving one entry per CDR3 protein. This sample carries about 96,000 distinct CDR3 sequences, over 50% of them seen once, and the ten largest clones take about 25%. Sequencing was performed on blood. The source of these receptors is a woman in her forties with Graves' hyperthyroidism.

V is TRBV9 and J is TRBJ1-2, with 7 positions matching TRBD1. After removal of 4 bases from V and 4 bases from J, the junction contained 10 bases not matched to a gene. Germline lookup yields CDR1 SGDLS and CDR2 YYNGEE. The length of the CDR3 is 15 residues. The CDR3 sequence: CASSPLTGTTYGYTF. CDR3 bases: TGTGCCAGCAGCCCACTGACAGGGACTACCTATGGCTACACCTTC. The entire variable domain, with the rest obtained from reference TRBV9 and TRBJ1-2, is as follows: DSGVTQTPKHLITATGQRVTLRCSPRSGDLSVYWYQQSLDQGLQFLIQYYNGEERAKGNILERFSAQQFPDLHSELNLSSLELGDSALYFCASSPLTGTTYGYTFGSGTRLTVV.

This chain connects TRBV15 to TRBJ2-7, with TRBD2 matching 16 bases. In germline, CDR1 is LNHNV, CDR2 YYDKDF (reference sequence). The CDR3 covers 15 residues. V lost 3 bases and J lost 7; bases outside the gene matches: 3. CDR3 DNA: TGTGCCACCAGCAGTGGGACTAGCGGGAGGGGTGAGCAGTACTTC. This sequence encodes CATSSGTSGRGEQYF.

CDR3 in DNA: TGTGCCAGCAGTTTACCGACCTCAGTGCGAGGCTACACCTTC. The encoded protein is CASSLPTSVRGYTF. This rearrangement joins TRBV28 to TRBJ1-2; unclear D gene. This CDR3 has 14 residues. Trimming removed 2 bases from V and 8 bases from J, with 15 bases in between. Germline CDR1 and CDR2: MDHEN and SYDVKM.

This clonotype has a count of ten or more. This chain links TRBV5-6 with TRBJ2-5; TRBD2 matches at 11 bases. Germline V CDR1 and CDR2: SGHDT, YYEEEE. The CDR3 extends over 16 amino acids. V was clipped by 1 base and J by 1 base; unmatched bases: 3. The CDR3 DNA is TGTGCCAGCAGCTTGAGGACTAGCGGGCGCCAAGAGACCCAGTACTTC. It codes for CASSLRTSGRQETQYF.

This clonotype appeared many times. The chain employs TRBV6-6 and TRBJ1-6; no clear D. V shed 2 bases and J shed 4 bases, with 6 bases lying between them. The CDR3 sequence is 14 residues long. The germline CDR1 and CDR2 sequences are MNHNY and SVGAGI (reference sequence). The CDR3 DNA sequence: TGTGCCAGCAGTTACGAGGGTTATAATTCACCCCTCCACTTT. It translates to CASSYEGYNSPLHF.

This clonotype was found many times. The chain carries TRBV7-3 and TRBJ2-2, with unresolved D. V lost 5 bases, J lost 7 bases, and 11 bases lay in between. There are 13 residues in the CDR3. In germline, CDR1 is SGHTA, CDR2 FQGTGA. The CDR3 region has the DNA TGTGCCAGCAGCCCACAAATAGGCGGGGAGCTGTTTTTT. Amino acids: CASSPQIGGELFF.

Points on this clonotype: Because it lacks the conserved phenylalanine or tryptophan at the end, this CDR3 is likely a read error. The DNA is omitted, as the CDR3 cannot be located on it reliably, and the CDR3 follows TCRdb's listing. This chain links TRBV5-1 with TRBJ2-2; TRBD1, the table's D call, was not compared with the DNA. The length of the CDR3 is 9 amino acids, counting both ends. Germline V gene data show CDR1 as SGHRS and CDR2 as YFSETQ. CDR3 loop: CASSPDSAG.

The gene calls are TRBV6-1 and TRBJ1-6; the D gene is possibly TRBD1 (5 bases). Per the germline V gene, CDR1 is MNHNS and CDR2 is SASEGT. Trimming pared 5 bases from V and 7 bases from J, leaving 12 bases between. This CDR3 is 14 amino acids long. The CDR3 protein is CASSRLGGNSPLHF. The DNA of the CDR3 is TGTGCCAGCAGTCGTCTTGGGGGGAATTCACCCCTCCACTTT.

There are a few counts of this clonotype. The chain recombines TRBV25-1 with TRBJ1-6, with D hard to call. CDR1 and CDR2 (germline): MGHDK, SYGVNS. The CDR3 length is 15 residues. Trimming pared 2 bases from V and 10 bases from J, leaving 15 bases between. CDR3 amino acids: CASSETGGLGSPLHF. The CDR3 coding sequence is TGTGCCAGCAGTGAAACTGGAGGGTTAGGATCACCCCTCCACTTT.

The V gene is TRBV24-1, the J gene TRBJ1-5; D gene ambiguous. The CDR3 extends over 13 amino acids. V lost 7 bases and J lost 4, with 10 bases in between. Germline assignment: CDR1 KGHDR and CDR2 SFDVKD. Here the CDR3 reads CATSSSLNQPQHF. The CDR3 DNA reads TGTGCCACCAGCAGCTCCCTGAATCAGCCCCAGCATTTT.

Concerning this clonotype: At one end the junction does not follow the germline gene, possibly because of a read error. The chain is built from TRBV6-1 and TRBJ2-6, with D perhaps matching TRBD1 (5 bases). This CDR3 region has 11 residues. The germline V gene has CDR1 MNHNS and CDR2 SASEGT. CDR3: CASSPQGAEAF. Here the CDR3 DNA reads TGTGCCAGCAGTCCCCAGGGCGCTGAAGCTTTC.

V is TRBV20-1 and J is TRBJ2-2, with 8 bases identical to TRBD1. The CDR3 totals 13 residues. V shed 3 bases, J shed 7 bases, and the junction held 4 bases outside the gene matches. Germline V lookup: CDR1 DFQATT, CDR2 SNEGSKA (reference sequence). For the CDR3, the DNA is TGCAGTGCTAGGCCCAGGGGGCACGGGGAGCTGTTTTTT. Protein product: CSARPRGHGELFF.

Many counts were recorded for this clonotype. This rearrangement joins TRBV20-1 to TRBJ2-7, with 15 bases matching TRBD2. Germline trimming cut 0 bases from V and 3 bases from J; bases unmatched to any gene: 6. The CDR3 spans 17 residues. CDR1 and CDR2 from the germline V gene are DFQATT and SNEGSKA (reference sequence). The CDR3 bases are TGCAGTGCTAGAGATTGGGGGACTAGCGGGGGGAACTACGAGCAGTACTTC. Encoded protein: CSARDWGTSGGNYEQYF.

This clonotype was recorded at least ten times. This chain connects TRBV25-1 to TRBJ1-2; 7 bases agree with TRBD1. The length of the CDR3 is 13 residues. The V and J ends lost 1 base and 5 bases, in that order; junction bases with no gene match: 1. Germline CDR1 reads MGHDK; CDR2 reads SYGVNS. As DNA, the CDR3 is TGTGCCAGCAGTGAATCAGGGGGGTATGGCTACACCTTC. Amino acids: CASSESGGYGYTF.

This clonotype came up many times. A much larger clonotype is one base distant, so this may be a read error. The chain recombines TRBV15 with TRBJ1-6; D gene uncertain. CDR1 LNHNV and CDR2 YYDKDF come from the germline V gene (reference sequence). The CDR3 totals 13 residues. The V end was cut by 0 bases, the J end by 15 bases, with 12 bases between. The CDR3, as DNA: TGTGCCACCAGCAGAGAAAGTGGGTGGGGCCTCCACTTT. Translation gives CATSRESGWGLHF.

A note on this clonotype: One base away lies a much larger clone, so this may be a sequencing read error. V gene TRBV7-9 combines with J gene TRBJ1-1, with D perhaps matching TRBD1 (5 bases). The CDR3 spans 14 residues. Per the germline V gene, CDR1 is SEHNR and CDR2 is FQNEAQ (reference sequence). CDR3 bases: TGTGCCAGCCGGGGGGTCGGGGTGGTCACTGAAGCTTCCTTT. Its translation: CASRGVGVVTEASF.

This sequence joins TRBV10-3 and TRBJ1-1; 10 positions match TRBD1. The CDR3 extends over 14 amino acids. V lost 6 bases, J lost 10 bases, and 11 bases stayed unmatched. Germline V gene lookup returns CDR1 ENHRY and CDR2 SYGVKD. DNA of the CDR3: TGTGCCATCAGGGGGACAGGGGTCGAAGGGGTAGCTTTCTTT. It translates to CAIRGTGVEGVAFF.

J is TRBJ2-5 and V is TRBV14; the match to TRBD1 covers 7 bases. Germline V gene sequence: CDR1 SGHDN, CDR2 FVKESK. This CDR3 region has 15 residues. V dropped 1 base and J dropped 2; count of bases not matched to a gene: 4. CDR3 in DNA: TGTGCCAGCAGCCAAGCCCCGGACAGGCAAGAGACCCAGTACTTC. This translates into CASSQAPDRQETQYF.

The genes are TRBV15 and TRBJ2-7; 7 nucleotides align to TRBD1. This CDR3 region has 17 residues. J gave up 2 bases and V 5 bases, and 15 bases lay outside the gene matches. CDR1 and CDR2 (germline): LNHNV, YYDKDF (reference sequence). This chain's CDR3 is CATSQTATGPSTYEQYF. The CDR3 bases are TGTGCCACCAGCCAAACTGCGACAGGGCCATCGACCTACGAGCAGTACTTC.

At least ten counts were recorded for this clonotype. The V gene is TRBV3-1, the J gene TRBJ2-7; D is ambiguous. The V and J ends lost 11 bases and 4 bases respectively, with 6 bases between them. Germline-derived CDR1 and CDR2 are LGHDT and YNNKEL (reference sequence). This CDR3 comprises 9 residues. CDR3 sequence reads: CASTYEQYF. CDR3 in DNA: TGTGCCTCTACTTACGAGCAGTACTTC.

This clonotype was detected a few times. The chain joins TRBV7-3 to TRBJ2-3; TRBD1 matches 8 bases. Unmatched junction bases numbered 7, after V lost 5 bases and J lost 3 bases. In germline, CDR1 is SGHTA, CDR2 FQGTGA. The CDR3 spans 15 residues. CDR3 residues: CASSRRGRVTDTQYF. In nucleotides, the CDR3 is TGTGCCAGCAGCCGCAGGGGGCGTGTGACAGATACGCAGTATTTT.

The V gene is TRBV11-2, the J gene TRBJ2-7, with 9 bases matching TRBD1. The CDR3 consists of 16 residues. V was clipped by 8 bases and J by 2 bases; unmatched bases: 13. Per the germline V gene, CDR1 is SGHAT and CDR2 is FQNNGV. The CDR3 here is CASSLIPQGATYEQYF. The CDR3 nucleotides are TGTGCCAGCTCACTCATCCCACAGGGGGCGACCTACGAGCAGTACTTC. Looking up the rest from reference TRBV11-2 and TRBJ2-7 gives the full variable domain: EAGVAQSPRYKIIEKRQSVAFWCNPISGHATLYWYQQILGQGPKLLIQFQNNGVVDDSQLPKDRFSAERLKGVDSTLKIQPAKLEDSAVYLCASSLIPQGATYEQYFGPGTRLTVT.

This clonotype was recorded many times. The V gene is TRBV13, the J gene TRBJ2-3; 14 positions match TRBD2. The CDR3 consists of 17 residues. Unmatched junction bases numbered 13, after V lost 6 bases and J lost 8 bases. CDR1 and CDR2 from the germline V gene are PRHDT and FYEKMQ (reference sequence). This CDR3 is CASSFTGLAGEAGTQYF. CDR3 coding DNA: TGTGCCAGCAGTTTCACGGGACTAGCGGGAGAGGCAGGTACGCAGTATTTT.

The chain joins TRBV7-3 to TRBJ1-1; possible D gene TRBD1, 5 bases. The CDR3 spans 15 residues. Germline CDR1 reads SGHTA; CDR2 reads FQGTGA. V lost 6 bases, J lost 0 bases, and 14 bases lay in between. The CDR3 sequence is CASSRMGGMNTEAFF. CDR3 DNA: TGTGCCAGCAGTCGGATGGGGGGGATGAACACTGAAGCTTTCTTT.

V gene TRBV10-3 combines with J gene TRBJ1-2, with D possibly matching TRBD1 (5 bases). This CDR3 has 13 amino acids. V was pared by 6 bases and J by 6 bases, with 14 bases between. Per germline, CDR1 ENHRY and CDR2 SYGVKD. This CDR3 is CAISSRAGNGYTF. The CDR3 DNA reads TGTGCCATCAGCAGCAGGGCGGGGAATGGCTACACCTTC.